This T cell receptor (beta chain) appears in the sequencing data of a study of OX40 agonist ivuxolimab in advanced cancers. Study-wide background: Patients received ivuxolimab, an intravenous treatment, every 2 weeks at 0.01 to 10 mg/kg.

Germline trimming cut 4 bases from V and 4 bases from J; bases unmatched to any gene: 8. Germline V gene sequence: CDR1 SGHTA, CDR2 FQGNSA. The CDR3 sequence is 16 residues long. Generated by immunoSEQ multiplex PCR, the TCRdb table keeps only in-frame clones and is missing some. Of approximately 15,000 clones listed, roughly nine tenths were seen once; the top ten hold around 71%. The sequence came from an adult with an advanced solid tumor such as melanoma, head and neck, liver or kidney cancer. This material consisted of CD4+ or CD8+ T cells sorted from blood, taken in a trial of the OX40 agonist ivuxolimab. The chain couples TRBV7-2 to TRBJ2-7, with 12 bases matching TRBD2. This CDR3 reads CASSSYQLAGGYEQYF. The DNA of the CDR3 is TGTGCCAGCAGCTCCTACCAACTAGCGGGGGGATACGAGCAGTACTTC.